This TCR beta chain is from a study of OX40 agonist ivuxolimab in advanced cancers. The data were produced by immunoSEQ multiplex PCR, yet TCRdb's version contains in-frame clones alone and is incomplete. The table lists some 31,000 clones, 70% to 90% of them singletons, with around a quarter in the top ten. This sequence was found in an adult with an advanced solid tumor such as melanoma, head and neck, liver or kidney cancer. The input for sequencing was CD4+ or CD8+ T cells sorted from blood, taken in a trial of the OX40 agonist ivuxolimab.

The CDR3 coding sequence is TGTGCCAGCAGCACCAGAGGAGTGGGGCCCAACCAAGAGACCCAGTACTTC. This translates into CASSTRGVGPNQETQYF. This rearrangement joins TRBV11-1 to TRBJ2-5; weak D call: TRBD1 (5 bases). Trimming took 5 bases from V and 0 from J, leaving 19 bases between them. This CDR3 contains 17 residues. Germline values: CDR1 SGHAT, CDR2 FQDESV (reference sequence).